This TCR beta chain was observed in a study of cytomegalovirus exposure and HLA in healthy donors. Overall study findings and caveats: As a later analysis revealed, most CMV-associated TCR beta chains appeared HLA-restricted.

On this clone: Its cognate antigen is unknown.

The primer mix had 60 Vbeta and 13 Jbeta primers. Clones were read by immunoSEQ multiplex PCR, and TCRdb kept only the in-frame ones, dropping some. This sample yields 95,000 to 150,000 clones, of which around three quarters are seen a single time; 2.5% to 3% belongs to the top ten. Healthy individuals who donated bone marrow served as the donors. The sequence came from a woman in her forties in good health and CMV-seropositive. The sample taken for sequencing was PBMCs.

The CDR3 DNA follows: TGCGCCAGCAGCTTGGCACCTTATACAGGGGTTACTGGAAACACCATATATTTT. Its translation: CASSLAPYTGVTGNTIYF. V gene TRBV5-1 combines with J gene TRBJ1-3; 7 bases map to TRBD1. Trimming removed 0 bases from V and 2 bases from J; junction bases left unmatched: 11. CDR3 length: 18 amino acids. The germline CDR1 and CDR2 sequences are SGHRS and YFSETQ. Variable domain in full (rest from reference TRBV5-1 and TRBJ1-3): KAGVTQTPRYLIKTRGQQVTLSCSPISGHRSVSWYQQTPGQGLQFLFEYFSETQRNKGNFPGRFSGRQFSNSRSEMNVSTLELGDSALYLCASSLAPYTGVTGNTIYFGEGSWLTVV.